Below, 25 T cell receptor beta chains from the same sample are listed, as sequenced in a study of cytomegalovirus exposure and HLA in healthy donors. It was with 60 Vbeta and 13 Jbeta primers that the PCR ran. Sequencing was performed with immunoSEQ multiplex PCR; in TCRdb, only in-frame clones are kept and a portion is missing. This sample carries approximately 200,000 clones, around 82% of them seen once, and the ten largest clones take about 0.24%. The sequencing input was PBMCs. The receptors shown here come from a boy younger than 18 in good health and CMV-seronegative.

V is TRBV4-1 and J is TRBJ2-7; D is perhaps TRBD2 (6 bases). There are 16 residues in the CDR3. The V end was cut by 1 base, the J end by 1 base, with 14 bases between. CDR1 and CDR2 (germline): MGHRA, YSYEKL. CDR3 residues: CASSQVGVSGSYEQYF. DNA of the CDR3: TGCGCCAGCAGCCAAGTAGGCGTGAGCGGGTCCTACGAGCAGTACTTC.

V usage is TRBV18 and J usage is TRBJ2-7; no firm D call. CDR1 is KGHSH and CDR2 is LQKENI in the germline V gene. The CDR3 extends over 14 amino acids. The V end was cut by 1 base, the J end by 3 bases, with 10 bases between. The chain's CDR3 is CASSPRQAIYEQYF. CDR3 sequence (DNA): TGTGCCAGCTCACCACGGCAGGCGATCTACGAGCAGTACTTC.

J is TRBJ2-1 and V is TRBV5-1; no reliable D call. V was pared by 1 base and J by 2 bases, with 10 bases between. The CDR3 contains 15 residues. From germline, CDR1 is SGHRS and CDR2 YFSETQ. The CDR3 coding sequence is TGCGCCAGCAGCTTGACGGCTACTACCTACAATGAGCAGTTCTTC. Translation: CASSLTATTYNEQFF.

The CDR3 DNA reads as TGTGCCAGCAGCCCCCGCGACAGGGGGCATGGCTACACCTTC. Translation gives CASSPRDRGHGYTF. The chain links TRBV7-8 to TRBJ1-2; 10 bases map to TRBD1. Trimming at V came to 5 bases and at J to 6 bases, leaving 6 bases not matched to a gene. CDR1 is SGHVS, CDR2 FQNEAQ, per germline. This CDR3 region has 14 residues.

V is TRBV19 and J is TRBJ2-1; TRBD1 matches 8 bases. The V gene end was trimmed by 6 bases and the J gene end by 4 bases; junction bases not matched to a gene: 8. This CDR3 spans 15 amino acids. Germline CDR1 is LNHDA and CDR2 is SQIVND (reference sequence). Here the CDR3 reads CASSPTGDKYNEQFF. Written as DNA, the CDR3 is TGTGCCAGTAGCCCGACAGGGGATAAGTACAATGAGCAGTTCTTC.

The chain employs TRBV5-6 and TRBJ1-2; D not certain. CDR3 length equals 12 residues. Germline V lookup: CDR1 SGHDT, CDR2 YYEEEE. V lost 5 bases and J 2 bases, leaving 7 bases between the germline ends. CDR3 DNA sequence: TGTGCCAGCAGGCGAGAAAACTATGGCTACACCTTC. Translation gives CASRRENYGYTF.

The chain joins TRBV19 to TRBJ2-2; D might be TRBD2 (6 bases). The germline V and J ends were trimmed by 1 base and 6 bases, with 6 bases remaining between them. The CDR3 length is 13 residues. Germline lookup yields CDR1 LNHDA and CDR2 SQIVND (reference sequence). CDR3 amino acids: CASSIAGAGELFF. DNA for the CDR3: TGTGCCAGTAGTATAGCGGGGGCCGGGGAGCTGTTTTTT.

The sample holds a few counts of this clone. Written as DNA, the CDR3 is TGTGCCAGCAAAGGGGGTTACAGGGGCTCCTACGAGCAGTACTTC. It is translated as CASKGGYRGSYEQYF. J is TRBJ2-7 and V is TRBV2; 7 bases align to TRBD1. The CDR3 contains 15 residues. Trimming cost V 7 bases and J 0 bases; bases outside gene matches: 9. Germline CDR1 reads SNHLY; CDR2 reads FYNNEI.

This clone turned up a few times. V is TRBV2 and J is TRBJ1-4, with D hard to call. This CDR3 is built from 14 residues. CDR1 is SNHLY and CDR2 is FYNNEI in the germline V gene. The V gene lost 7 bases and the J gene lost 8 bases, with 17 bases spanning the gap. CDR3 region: CASTPEEVGEKLFF. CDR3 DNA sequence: TGTGCCAGCACCCCGGAGGAGGTTGGCGAAAAACTGTTTTTT.

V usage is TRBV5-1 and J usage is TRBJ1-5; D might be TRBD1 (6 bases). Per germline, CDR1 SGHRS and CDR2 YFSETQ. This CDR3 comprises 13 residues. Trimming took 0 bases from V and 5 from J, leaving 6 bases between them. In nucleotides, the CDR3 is TGCGCCAGCAGCTTGGGACAGGATCAGCCCCAGCATTTT. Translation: CASSLGQDQPQHF.

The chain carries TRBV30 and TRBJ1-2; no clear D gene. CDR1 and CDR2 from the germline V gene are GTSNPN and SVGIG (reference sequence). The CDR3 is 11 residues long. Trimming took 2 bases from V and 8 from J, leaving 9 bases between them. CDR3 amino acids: CAWSPGEGYTF. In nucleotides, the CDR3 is TGTGCCTGGAGTCCCGGGGAAGGCTACACCTTC. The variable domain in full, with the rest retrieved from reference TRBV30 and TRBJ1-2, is SQTIHQWPATLVQPVGSPLSLECTVEGTSNPNLYWYRQAAGRGLQLLFYSVGIGQISSEVPQNLSASRPQDRQFILSSKKLLLSDSGFYLCAWSPGEGYTFGSGTRLTVV.

CDR3 DNA sequence: TGTGCCATCAGTGAGTACGCGACTAGCGGTCGACTCCTCTACGAGCAGTACTTC. Protein: CAISEYATSGRLLYEQYF. V is TRBV10-3 and J is TRBJ2-7; 9 bases match TRBD2. Unmatched junction bases numbered 13, after V lost 1 base and J lost 3 bases. CDR1 and CDR2 from the germline V gene are ENHRY and SYGVKD. The CDR3 length is 18 residues.

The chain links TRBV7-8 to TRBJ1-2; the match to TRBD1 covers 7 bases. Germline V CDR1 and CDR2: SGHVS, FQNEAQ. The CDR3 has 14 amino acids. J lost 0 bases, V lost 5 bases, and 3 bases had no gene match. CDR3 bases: TGTGCCAGCAGCCAAGGGACAGCTAACTATGGCTACACCTTC. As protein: CASSQGTANYGYTF.

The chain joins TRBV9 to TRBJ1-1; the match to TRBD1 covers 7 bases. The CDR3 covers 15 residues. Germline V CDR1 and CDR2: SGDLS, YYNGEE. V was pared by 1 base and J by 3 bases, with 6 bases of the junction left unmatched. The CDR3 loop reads CASSVTGVVDTEAFF. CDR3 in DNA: TGTGCCAGCAGCGTAACAGGGGTGGTGGACACTGAAGCTTTCTTT.

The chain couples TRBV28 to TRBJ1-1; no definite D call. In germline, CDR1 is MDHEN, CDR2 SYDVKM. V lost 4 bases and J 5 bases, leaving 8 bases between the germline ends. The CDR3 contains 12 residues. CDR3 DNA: TGTGCCAGCAGTTCGAGTCTTACTGAAGCTTTCTTT. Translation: CASSSSLTEAFF.

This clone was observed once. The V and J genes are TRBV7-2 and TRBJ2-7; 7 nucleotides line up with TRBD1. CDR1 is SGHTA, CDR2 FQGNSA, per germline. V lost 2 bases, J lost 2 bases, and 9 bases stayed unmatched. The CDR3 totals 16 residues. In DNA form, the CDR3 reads TGTGCCAGCAGCTTAATGAGGGGGCGAAAAGCCTACGAGCAGTACTTC. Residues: CASSLMRGRKAYEQYF.

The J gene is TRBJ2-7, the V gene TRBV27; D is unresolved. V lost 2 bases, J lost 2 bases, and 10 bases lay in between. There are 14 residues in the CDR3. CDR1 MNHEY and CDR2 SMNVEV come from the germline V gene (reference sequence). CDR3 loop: CASSLGGSTYEQYF. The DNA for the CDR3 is TGTGCCAGCAGTTTAGGCGGAAGCACCTACGAGCAGTACTTC.

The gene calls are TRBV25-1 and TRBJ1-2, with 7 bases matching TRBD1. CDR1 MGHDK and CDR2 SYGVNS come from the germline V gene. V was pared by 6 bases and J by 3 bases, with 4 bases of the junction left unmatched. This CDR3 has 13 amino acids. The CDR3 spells CASRFTGDYGYTF. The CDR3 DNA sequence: TGTGCCAGCAGATTTACAGGGGACTATGGCTACACCTTC.

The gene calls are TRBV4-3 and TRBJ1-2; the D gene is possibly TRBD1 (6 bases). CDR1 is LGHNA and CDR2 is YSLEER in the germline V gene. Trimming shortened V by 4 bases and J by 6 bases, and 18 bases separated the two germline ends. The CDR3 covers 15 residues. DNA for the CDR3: TGCGCCAGCAGCCTGACACCGACAGGACCGGATGGCTACACCTTC. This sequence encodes CASSLTPTGPDGYTF.

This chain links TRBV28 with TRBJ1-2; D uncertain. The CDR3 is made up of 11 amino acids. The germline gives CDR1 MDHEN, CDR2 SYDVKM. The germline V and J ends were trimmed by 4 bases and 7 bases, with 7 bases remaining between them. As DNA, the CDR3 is TGTGCCAGCAGTTCCAAGCTTGGCTACACCTTC. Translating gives CASSSKLGYTF.

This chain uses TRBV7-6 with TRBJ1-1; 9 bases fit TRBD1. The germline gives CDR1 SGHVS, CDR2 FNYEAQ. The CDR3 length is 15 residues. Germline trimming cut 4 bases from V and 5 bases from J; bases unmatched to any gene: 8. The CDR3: CASSSAQGAMTEAFF. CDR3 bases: TGTGCCAGCAGCTCCGCACAGGGGGCGATGACTGAAGCTTTCTTT.

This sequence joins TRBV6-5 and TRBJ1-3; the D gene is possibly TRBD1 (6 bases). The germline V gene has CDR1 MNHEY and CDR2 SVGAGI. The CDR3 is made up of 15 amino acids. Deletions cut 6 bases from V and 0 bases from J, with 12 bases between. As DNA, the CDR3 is TGTGCCAGCAGCCCGGGACAAAGCTCTGGAAACACCATATATTTT. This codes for CASSPGQSSGNTIYF.

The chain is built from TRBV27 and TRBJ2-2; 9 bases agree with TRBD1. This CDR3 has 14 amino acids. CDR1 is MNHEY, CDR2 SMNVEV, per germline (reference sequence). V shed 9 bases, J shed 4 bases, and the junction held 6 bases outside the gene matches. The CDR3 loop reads CASSTGGSTGELFF. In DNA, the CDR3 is TGTGCCAGTTCCACAGGGGGCAGCACCGGGGAGCTGTTTTTT.

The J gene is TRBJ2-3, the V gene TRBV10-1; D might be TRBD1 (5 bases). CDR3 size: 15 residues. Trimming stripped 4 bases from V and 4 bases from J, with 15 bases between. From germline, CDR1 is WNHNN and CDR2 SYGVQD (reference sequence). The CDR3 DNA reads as TGCGCCAGCAGTGTTGGAAAGGGGTCGGCAGATACGCAGTATTTT. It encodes CASSVGKGSADTQYF.

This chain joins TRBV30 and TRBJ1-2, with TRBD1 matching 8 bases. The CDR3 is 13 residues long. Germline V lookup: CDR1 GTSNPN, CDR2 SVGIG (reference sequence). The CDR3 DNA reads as TGTGCTGCGGGACAGGTCTTTAACTATGGCTACACCTTC. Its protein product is CAAGQVFNYGYTF.